This T cell receptor (beta chain) derives from a study of blood T cell repertoires in COVID-19. Study-level background: There were acute and convalescent COVID-19 samples, and they came from the United States, Italy and Spain.

Authors' analysis steps: It was from reference gene primer amplification that nucleated cell counts were estimated. TCRdb's copy holds only in-frame clones and misses some; the assay was immunoSEQ multiplex PCR. V, J and clone size are those of that table, while D and trimming were read from the DNA. The data hold about 120,000 clones, with around 90% observed a single time. Sequencing was done on a sample of peripheral blood. The clonotype was recovered from a human donor in a cohort sampled during active COVID-19.

CDR3 region: CASSLGLLQLAEAFF. The CDR3 nucleotides read TGTGCCAGCAGTTTAGGGCTCTTGCAACTGGCTGAAGCTTTCTTT. The rearrangement links TRBV28 to TRBJ1-1, with D uncertain. Germline V lookup: CDR1 MDHEN, CDR2 SYDVKM. Trimming removed 2 bases from V and 6 bases from J, with 16 bases in between. The CDR3 has 15 residues.